This T cell receptor (beta chain) was sequenced for a study of T cell clonotyping in hematopoietic cell transplantation. Notes on the study in general: Few recipient clonotypes overlapped donors; over 95% were de novo at given depth. Broader posttransplant TCR repertoire diversity was predicted by graft donor and pretransplant recipient Inverse Simpson Index values. No sorting was done, leaving CD4 and CD8 contributions mixed. After transplant, recipient diversity fell while pathologically expanded clonotypes grew through day 180.

Data came from immunoSEQ multiplex PCR; TCRdb stores just in-frame clones and leaves some out. The top ten clones hold almost 2% of a sample with about 36,000 clones, 80% to 90% of them seen once. A remark on this clone: Its matching antigen is unknown.

Trimming took off 0 bases at V and 4 bases at J, with 10 bases between the two ends. The CDR3 runs to 14 residues. Per the germline V gene, CDR1 is SGHDT and CDR2 is YYEEEE. Sequenced sample: peripheral blood mononuclear cells. This TCR derives from a woman aged 40-49 years in good health. Some clones in this sample may be carry-over from other donors' samples. The chain is built from TRBV5-6 and TRBJ1-1; the D gene is possibly TRBD1 (5 bases). The CDR3 reads CASSLGGGGTEAFF. In DNA, the CDR3 is TGTGCCAGCAGCTTGGGCGGGGGGGGCACTGAAGCTTTCTTT.